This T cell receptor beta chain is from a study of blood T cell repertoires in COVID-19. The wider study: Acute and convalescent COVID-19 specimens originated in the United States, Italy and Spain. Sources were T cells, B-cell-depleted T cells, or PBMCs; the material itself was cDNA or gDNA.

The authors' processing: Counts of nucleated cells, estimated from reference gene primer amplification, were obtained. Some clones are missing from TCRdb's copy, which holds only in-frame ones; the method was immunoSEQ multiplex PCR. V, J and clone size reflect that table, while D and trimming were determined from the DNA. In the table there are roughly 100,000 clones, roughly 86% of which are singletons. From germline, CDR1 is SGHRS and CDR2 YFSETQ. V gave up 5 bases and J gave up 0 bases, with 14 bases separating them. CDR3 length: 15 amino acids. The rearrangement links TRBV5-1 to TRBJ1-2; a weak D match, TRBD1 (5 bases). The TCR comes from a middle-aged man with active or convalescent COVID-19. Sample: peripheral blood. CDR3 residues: CASSPQVAANYGYTF. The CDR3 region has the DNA TGCGCCAGCAGTCCACAGGTTGCCGCTAACTATGGCTACACCTTC.